The 18 T cell receptor beta chains presented below share a single source sample, sequenced in a study of T cell clonality in common variable immunodeficiency. Study outcomes and limitations: In common variable immunodeficiency, TCR beta chains reportedly carried fewer deletions and N-nucleotide insertions.

Clones were read by immunoSEQ multiplex PCR, and TCRdb kept only the in-frame ones, dropping some. Observed in the sample are fewer than 15,000 clones, none of them singletons. The antigens these receptors bind are not known. The sample was peripheral blood mononuclear cells. Source of these receptors: a human donor with common variable immunodeficiency.

Concerning this clone itself: The read falls 3 residues short of the CDR3 end, and the missing part is taken from the germline J gene. The chain joins TRBV23-1 to TRBJ1-6, with D possibly TRBD1 on 6 matching bases. TRBV23-1 carries the ORF label, with uncertain function. Trimming pared 2 bases from V and 5 bases from J, leaving 16 bases between. The CDR3 runs to 17 residues. CDR3 DNA, as far as it was read: TGCGCCAGCAGTCAAAGTAGGGGGGGCGCAGATAATTCACCC. Translating it yields CASSQSRGGADNSP. The CDR3 in full is CASSQSRGGADNSPLHF.

This clone has just a few counts. With the read ending 3 residues before the CDR3 end, the germline J gene is used to fill in that end. The chain carries TRBV6-2 or TRBV6-3 and TRBJ2-2; D might be TRBD1 (7 bases). V gave up 2 bases and J gave up 1 base, with 11 bases separating them. The CDR3 loop spans 16 amino acids. Germline V lookup: CDR1 MNHEY, CDR2 SVGEGT. CDR3 region: CASSYPQGGNTGELFF. Incomplete CDR3 DNA: TGTGCCAGCAGTTACCCTCAGGGGGGGAACACCGGGGAG.

This clone showed up many times. The read ends 3 residues shy of where the CDR3 ends; the end is completed using the germline J gene. The same CDR3 is also encoded by other DNA sequences in this sample. V usage is TRBV30 and J usage is TRBJ2-6; D gene ambiguous. Germline V gives CDR1 GTSNPN, CDR2 SVGIG (reference sequence). This CDR3 has 15 residues. Between the trimmed V and J ends, which lost 0 bases and 0 bases, there was a span of 6 bases. CDR3 sequence reads: CAWSVIHSGANVLTF. CDR3 DNA, as far as it was read: TGTGCCTGGAGTGTAATTCACTCTGGGGCCAACGTC.

This clone is classed as medium-sized (0.01 to 0.1%). The read ends 3 residues before the CDR3 terminus; that terminus is restored from the germline J gene. The chain couples TRBV20-1 to TRBJ2-1; 8 positions match TRBD2. Germline V gene sequence: CDR1 DFQATT, CDR2 SNEGSKA (reference sequence). After removal of 6 bases from V and 0 bases from J, the junction contained 4 bases not matched to a gene. The CDR3 extends over 14 amino acids. CDR3 residues: CSALAGSSYNEQFF. The sequenced part of the CDR3 DNA is TGCAGTGCCTTAGCGGGGTCCTCCTACAATGAG.

This clone was recorded a few times. The read comes to an end 3 residues before the CDR3 does, leaving the germline J gene to fill in the end. The rearrangement uses TRBV19 and TRBJ2-2; D unresolved. CDR3 length: 14 amino acids. Trimming left V 1 base short and J 1 base short, with 4 bases between. CDR1 is LNHDA and CDR2 is SQIVND in the germline V gene (reference sequence). The CDR3 is CASSIALNTGELFF. The CDR3 bases that were read are TGTGCCAGTAGTATAGCCCTGAACACCGGGGAG.

As for this clone: The read ends 3 residues before the CDR3 terminus; that terminus is restored from the germline J gene. This chain connects TRBV2 to TRBJ2-2; 10 bases are a match to TRBD2. The germline CDR1 and CDR2 sequences are SNHLY and FYNNEI. Trimming removed 6 bases from V and 5 bases from J; junction bases left unmatched: 6. The CDR3 consists of 15 residues. Partial CDR3 DNA: TGTGCCAGCAGACTGTTAGCGGGGGGAACCGGGGAG. Translating gives CASRLLAGGTGE. The full-length CDR3 reads as CASRLLAGGTGELFF.

This clone has a handful of counts. The CDR3 goes on 3 residues after the read ends, and that part is filled in from the germline J gene. This rearrangement joins TRBV18 to TRBJ2-1; 8 bases line up with TRBD1. The germline gives CDR1 KGHSH, CDR2 LQKENI. The V segment lost 1 base and the J segment 5 bases; nucleotides outside the gene matches: 4. This CDR3 has 15 residues. The CDR3 bases that were read are TGTGCCAGCTCACCACGGCAGGGGGCTAACAATGAG. This translates into CASSPRQGANNE. The whole CDR3 sequence is CASSPRQGANNEQFF.

The sequenced CDR3 bases are TGCAGTGCTGATGGGATAGATCGGACAGCTTCCTACAATGAG. Protein product: CSADGIDRTASYNE. The whole CDR3 sequence is CSADGIDRTASYNEQFF. The chain links TRBV20-1 to TRBJ2-1; perhaps TRBD1 as D (6 bases). The sequence runs out 3 residues before the end of the CDR3; the remainder is reconstructed from the germline J gene. Germline loops: CDR1 DFQATT, CDR2 SNEGSKA (reference sequence). Trimming shortened V by 5 bases and J by 1 base, and 21 bases separated the two germline ends. This CDR3 spans 17 amino acids.

To note about this clone: The read falls 3 residues short of the CDR3 end, and the missing part is taken from the germline J gene. The J gene is TRBJ2-1, the V gene TRBV2, with D maybe TRBD1 (6 bases). The CDR3 consists of 15 residues. Germline CDR1 reads SNHLY; CDR2 reads FYNNEI. V shed 9 bases and J shed 3 bases, with 18 bases lying between them. The covered CDR3 bases are TGTGCCAGTCGAGGGGGTCGGACTGTCTACAATGAG. This sequence encodes CASRGGRTVYNE. The CDR3 reads in full as CASRGGRTVYNEQFF. The variable domain in full, with the rest retrieved from reference TRBV2 and TRBJ2-1, is EPEVTQTPSHQVTQMGQEVILRCVPISNHLYFYWYRQILGQKVEFLVSFYNNEISEKSEIFDDQFSVERPDGSNFTLKIRSTKLEDSAMYFCASRGGRTVYNEQFFGPGTRLTVL.

Of note for this clone: Read coverage stops 3 residues before the CDR3 terminus; the germline J gene supplies the remainder. The gene calls are TRBV6-2 or TRBV6-3 and TRBJ1-6; 7 nucleotides align to TRBD1. CDR1 is MNHEY and CDR2 is SVGEGT in the germline V gene. Trimming cost V 0 bases and J 4 bases; bases outside gene matches: 6. This CDR3 is built from 17 residues. The CDR3 region is CASSYSLRDRYNSPLHF. The CDR3 bases that were read are TGTGCCAGCAGTTACTCGTTACGGGACAGATATAATTCACCC.

Remarks on this clone: The CDR3 is cut off 3 residues early in the read; its end comes from the germline J gene. The chain recombines TRBV2 with TRBJ2-1; TRBD1 aligns across 7 bases. After removal of 7 bases from V and 7 bases from J, the junction contained 7 bases not matched to a gene. Germline lookup yields CDR1 SNHLY and CDR2 FYNNEI. The CDR3 is 13 amino acids. The DNA read from the CDR3 is TGTGCCAGCATTAGGGACAGTCCTAATGAG. Translated, it gives CASIRDSPNE. The whole CDR3 protein reads CASIRDSPNEQFF.

In its sample, this clone ranks as medium-sized (0.01 to 0.1%). The read ends 3 residues before the CDR3 terminus; that terminus is restored from the germline J gene. The chain uses TRBV6-1 and TRBJ1-2; TRBD1 might be the D (5 bases). V shed 2 bases and J shed 2 bases, with 15 bases lying between them. The CDR3 consists of 16 residues. The V gene's germline CDR1 is MNHNS and CDR2 SASEGT. This CDR3 is CASSESRSYRNYGYTF. The CDR3 bases that were read are TGTGCCAGCAGTGAATCCCGAAGCTACAGGAACTATGGC.

For this clone: Read data end 3 residues before the CDR3 end; the end is taken from the germline J gene. The genes are TRBV6-2 or TRBV6-3 and TRBJ2-3, with 7 bases lining up with TRBD1. After removal of 6 bases from V and 6 bases from J, the junction contained 0 bases not matched to a gene. The CDR3 is 11 residues long. Germline V gene lookup returns CDR1 MNHEY and CDR2 SVGEGT. CDR3 loop: CASRDRDTQYF. The CDR3 bases that were read are TGTGCCAGCAGGGACAGGGATACG.

In its sample, this clone was seen a few times. The read is 3 residues too short to cover the CDR3 end, so that end is filled in from the germline J gene. This chain connects TRBV7-6 to TRBJ1-2; D remains unclear. Germline CDR1 SGHVS, CDR2 FNYEAQ. This CDR3 region has 17 residues. V lost 2 bases and J lost 3, with 19 bases in between. The part of the CDR3 DNA that was read is TGTGCCAGCAGCTTAATGGGAGCCCCAACCGGGGACTATGGC. This gives the protein CASSLMGAPTGDYG. The entire CDR3 reads CASSLMGAPTGDYGYTF.

This clone turned up a few times. The read terminates 3 residues ahead of where the CDR3 ends, so the germline J gene completes it. The V and J genes are TRBV2 and TRBJ1-6; 9 bases are shared with TRBD1. Unmatched junction bases numbered 6, after V lost 6 bases and J lost 9 bases. Germline-derived CDR1 and CDR2 are SNHLY and FYNNEI. This CDR3 region has 14 residues. This chain's CDR3 is CASSRDRARSPLHF. Partial CDR3 DNA: TGTGCCAGCAGCCGGGACAGGGCTCGTTCACCC. Based on the CDR3 plus reference TRBV2 and TRBJ1-6, the full variable domain is EPEVTQTPSHQVTQMGQEVILRCVPISNHLYFYWYRQILGQKVEFLVSFYNNEISEKSEIFDDQFSVERPDGSNFTLKIRSTKLEDSAMYFCASSRDRARSPLHFGNGTRLTVT.

This clone was recorded many times. The CDR3 bases that were read are TGCAGTGCTAGAGTACGACGGGTAAACACAGATACG. Translating gives CSARVRRVNTDT. The complete CDR3 reads CSARVRRVNTDTQYF. The chain uses TRBV20-1 and TRBJ2-3; no definite D call. Read coverage stops 3 residues before the CDR3 terminus; the germline J gene supplies the remainder. This CDR3 is built from 15 residues. V was shortened by 1 base and J by 2 bases, with 13 bases between the two germline ends. Germline CDR1 reads DFQATT; CDR2 reads SNEGSKA (reference sequence).

On this clone: The CDR3 end is not reached by the read, which stops 3 residues before it; the germline J gene fills it in. The rearrangement links TRBV30 to TRBJ2-5, with a possible D match to TRBD2 (7 bases). V lost 0 bases and J lost 2, with 13 bases in between. CDR1 GTSNPN and CDR2 SVGIG come from the germline V gene (reference sequence). The length of the CDR3 is 15 residues. CDR3 residues: CAWSVGGGAQETQYF. The part of the CDR3 DNA that was read is TGTGCCTGGAGTGTCGGCGGGGGCGCGCAAGAGACC.

As concerns this clone: The read finishes 3 residues shy of the CDR3 end, and the germline J gene is used to complete it. The chain joins TRBV6-2 or TRBV6-3 to TRBJ2-3, with 9 bases fitting TRBD2. V dropped 2 bases and J dropped 2; count of bases not matched to a gene: 5. CDR3 length: 16 residues. Germline loops: CDR1 MNHEY, CDR2 SVGEGT. The CDR3 sequence: CASSYPLAGSTDTQYF. CDR3 DNA, as far as it was read: TGTGCCAGCAGTTACCCTCTAGCGGGGTCCACAGATACG.